This entry is about one T cell receptor (beta chain). Antigen specificity is unknown. Repertoires were generated with immunoSEQ multiplex PCR, while TCRdb's copy carries only in-frame clones and drops some. The table records more than 75,000 clones, about 91% of them present only once. These data originate in a study of OX40 agonist ivuxolimab in advanced cancers. In the study overall: Patients received ivuxolimab, an intravenous treatment, every 2 weeks at 0.01 to 10 mg/kg. Antecedent anti-PD-1, anti-PD-L1 or anti-CTLA-4 therapy was permissible, with around 40% having received some. Study-level results: At 0.1 to 3.0 mg/kg and by week 6, CD4+ and CD8+ T cells in the blood had expanded clonally.

Looked up from germline, CDR1 is ENHRY and CDR2 is SYGVKD. CDR3 size: 13 residues. V lost 0 bases and J lost 5, with 6 bases in between. Patients were ineligible given autoimmune disease history or systemic immunosuppression. This sequence joins TRBV10-3 and TRBJ2-3, with D hard to call. This receptor was obtained from an adult with an advanced solid tumor such as melanoma, head and neck, liver or kidney cancer. The sequencing here drew on CD4+ or CD8+ T cells sorted from blood, taken in a trial of the OX40 agonist ivuxolimab. CDR3 in amino acids: CAISESWGDTQYF. As DNA, the CDR3 is TGTGCCATCAGTGAGTCGTGGGGAGATACGCAGTATTTT.